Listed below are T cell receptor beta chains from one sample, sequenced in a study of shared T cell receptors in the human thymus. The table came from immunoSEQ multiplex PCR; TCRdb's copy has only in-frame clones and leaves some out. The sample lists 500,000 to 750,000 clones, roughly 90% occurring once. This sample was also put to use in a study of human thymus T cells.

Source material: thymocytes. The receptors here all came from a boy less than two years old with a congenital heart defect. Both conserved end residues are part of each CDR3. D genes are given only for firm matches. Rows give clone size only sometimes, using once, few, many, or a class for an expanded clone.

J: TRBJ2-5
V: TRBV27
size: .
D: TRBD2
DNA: TGTGCCAGCAGTTTACTGGCAGTGGCCGGGCTAGCGGGAGTAGAGACCCAGTACTTC
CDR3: CASSLLAVAGLAGVETQYF

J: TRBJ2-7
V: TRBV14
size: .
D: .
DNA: TGTGCCAGCAGCCAAGTGTGGCGGGGCCACTACGAGCAGTACTTC
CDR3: CASSQVWRGHYEQYF

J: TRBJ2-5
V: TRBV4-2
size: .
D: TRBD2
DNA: TGTGCCAGCAGCCAAGAAACGCGAGAGCGGGAAGACCTCCAAGAGACCCAGTACTTC
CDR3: CASSQETREREDLQETQYF

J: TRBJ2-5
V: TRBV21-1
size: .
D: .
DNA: TGTGCCAGCAGCCAGGGGTGCCCCAGGAGTGGGAAGTTACAAGAGACCCAGTACTTC
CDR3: CASSQGCPRSGKLQETQYF

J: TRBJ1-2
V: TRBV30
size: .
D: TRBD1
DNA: TGTGCCTGGAGTGGGACAGGGGCCGCGTCTCTTAACTATGGCTACACCTTC
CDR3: CAWSGTGAASLNYGYTF

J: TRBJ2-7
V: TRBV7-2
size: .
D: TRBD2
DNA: TGTGCCAGCAGCCTCCTCGGACTAGCGGGCATGGGGCCCCACGAGCAGTACTTC
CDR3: CASSLLGLAGMGPHEQYF

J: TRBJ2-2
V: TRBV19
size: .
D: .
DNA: TGTGCCAGTAGTATAGAGTTCGCTAAGGACGGGACTTTGGACACCGGGGAGCTGTTTTTT
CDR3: CASSIEFAKDGTLDTGELFF

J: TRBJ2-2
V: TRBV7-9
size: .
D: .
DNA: TGTGCCAGCAGAACCGACAGGCCCTATGCCGGGGAGCTGTTTTTT
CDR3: CASRTDRPYAGELFF

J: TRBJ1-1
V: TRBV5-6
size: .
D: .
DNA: TGTGCCAGCAGCTTCGGGACTGAGAACACTGAAGCTTTCTTT
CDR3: CASSFGTENTEAFF

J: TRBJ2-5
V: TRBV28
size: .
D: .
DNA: TGTGCCAGCAGTTTACTAGCGCCCCAAGAGACCCAGTACTTC
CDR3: CASSLLAPQETQYF

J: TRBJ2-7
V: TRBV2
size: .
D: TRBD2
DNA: TGTGCCACCGCGGTCACTAGCGGGATTTACGAGCAGTACTTC
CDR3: CATAVTSGIYEQYF

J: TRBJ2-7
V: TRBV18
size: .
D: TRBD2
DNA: TGTGCCAGCTCACCACCCCAGCGGGAGAGCTCCTACGAGCAGTACTTC
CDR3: CASSPPQRESSYEQYF

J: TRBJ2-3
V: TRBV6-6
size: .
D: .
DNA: TGTGCCAGCACCCCAGCGGGCCGGACAGATACGCAGTATTTT
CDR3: CASTPAGRTDTQYF

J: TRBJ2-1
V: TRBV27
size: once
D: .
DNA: TGTGCCAGCAGTTCCCCGGTCCATGAGCAGTTCTTC
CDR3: CASSSPVHEQFF

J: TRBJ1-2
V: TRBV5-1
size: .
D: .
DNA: TGCGCCAGCAGCCAATGGACCGGAGGGTATGGCTACACCTTC
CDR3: CASSQWTGGYGYTF

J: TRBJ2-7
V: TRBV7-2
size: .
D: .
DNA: TGTGCCAGCAGCCCACTCGGTTACGAGCAGTACTTC
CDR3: CASSPLGYEQYF

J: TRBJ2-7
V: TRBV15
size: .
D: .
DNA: TGTGCCACCAGCAGAGATCACAGAGCCATTGGGTACGAGCAGTACTTC
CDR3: CATSRDHRAIGYEQYF

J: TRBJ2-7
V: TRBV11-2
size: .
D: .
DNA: TGTGCCAGCAGCTTAGAACTACCTGGGGAGGAGCAGTACTTC
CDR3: CASSLELPGEEQYF

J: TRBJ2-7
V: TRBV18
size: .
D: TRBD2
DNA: TGTGCCAGCTCACCCGGGGACTACTCCTACGAGCAGTACTTC
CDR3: CASSPGDYSYEQYF

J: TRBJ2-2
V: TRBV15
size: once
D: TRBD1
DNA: TGTGCCACCAGCAGAGTGGGGCAGGGGGCAGGGACCGGGGAGCTGTTTTTT
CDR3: CATSRVGQGAGTGELFF

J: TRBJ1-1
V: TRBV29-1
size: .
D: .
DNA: TGCAGCGCCCTGAGTATATTAAACGAAGCTTTCTTT
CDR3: CSALSILNEAFF

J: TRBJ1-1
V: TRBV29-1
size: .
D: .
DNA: TGCAGCGGCACAGGGTTCACTGAAGCTTTCTTT
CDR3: CSGTGFTEAFF

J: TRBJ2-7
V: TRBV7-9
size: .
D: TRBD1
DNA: TGTGCCAGCAGCACCGGGACAGCGCACTCCTACGAGCAGTACTTC
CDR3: CASSTGTAHSYEQYF

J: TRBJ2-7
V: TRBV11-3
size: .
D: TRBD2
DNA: TGTGCCAGCAGCTTCTGCGGGACTAGCGGGAGGGGGGACGAGCAGTACTTC
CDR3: CASSFCGTSGRGDEQYF

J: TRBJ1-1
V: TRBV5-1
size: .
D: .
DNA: TGCGCCAGCAGCTTGGACAGGGACACTGAAGCTTTCTTT
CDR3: CASSLDRDTEAFF

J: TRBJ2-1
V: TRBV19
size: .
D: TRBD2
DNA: TGTGCCAGTAGTATAGCCCCTGAGAGCGGGAGTCTTTATAGCGGTGAGCAGTTCTTC
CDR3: CASSIAPESGSLYSGEQFF

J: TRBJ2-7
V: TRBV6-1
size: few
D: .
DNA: TGTGCCAGCAGTGAAGGACCCGTCCGAGGCTACGAGCAGTACTTC
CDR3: CASSEGPVRGYEQYF

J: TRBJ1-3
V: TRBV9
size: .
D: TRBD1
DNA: TGTGCCAGCAGCGGCGAAAGACAGGGGCACACCATATATTTT
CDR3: CASSGERQGHTIYF

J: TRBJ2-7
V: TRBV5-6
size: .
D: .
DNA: TGTGCCAGCAGACCACTCCGGACAGACCATGCCTACGAGCAGTACTTC
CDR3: CASRPLRTDHAYEQYF

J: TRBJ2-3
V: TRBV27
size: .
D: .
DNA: TGTGCCAGCAGTCCGGGACATTTTACAGATACGCAGTATTTT
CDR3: CASSPGHFTDTQYF

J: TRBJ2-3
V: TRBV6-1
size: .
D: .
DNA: TGTGCCAGCAGTGTGAGGAGTGCGACAGATACGCAGTATTTT
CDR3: CASSVRSATDTQYF

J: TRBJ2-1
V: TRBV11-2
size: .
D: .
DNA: TGTGCCAGCAGCTTCACTCGATCGACTAGGTTAGTCCACAATGAGCAGTTCTTC
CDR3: CASSFTRSTRLVHNEQFF

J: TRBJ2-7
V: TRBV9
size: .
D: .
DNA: TGTGCCAGCAGCCCCTCATCGGGAGCCTACGAGCAGTACTTC
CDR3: CASSPSSGAYEQYF

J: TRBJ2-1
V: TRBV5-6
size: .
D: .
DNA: TGTGCCAGCAGCCGATTGCGGGGGCCCCTCTACAATGAGCAGTTCTTC
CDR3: CASSRLRGPLYNEQFF

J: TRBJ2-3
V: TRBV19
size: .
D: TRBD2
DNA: TGTGCCAGTAGTATCAATCGGACTAGCGGGAGGGCCTCGCAAGGCACAGATACGCAGTATTTT
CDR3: CASSINRTSGRASQGTDTQYF

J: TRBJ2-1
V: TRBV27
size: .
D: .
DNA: TGTGCCAGCAGCCTCAGGCGGGTAACCTCAGTTTACAATGAGCAGTTCTTC
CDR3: CASSLRRVTSVYNEQFF

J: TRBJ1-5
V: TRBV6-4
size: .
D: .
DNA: TGTGCCAGCAGTACAGGGCCCGCTGGTAGCAATCAGCCCCAGCATTTT
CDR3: CASSTGPAGSNQPQHF

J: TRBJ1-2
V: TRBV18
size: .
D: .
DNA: TGTGCCAGCTCACCAGTCCACTATCGGGATGGCTACACCTTC
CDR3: CASSPVHYRDGYTF